The 19 T cell receptor beta chains reported below all come from one sample, sequenced in a study of graft-versus-host responses after intestinal transplantation (dated by TCRdb to the early 2020s). These receptors lack a known antigen. This specimen's time point label, per the study, means: cells obtained before transplantation from donor or recipient. The library was made by the immunoSEQ multiplex PCR assay. In its TCRdb copy, this immuneACCESS table keeps in-frame sequences only and misses some clones. Where compared with another copy, unresolved V genes explain less than half of these, and the others have no known cause. The sample table holds fewer than 95,000 clones, of which approximately 94% were seen once. The ten most abundant clones make up 1.5% to 2.5% of the sample. The specimen was unstimulated CD8+ T cells sorted from spleen or lymph node cells, collected before intestinal transplant. The receptors here all came from a human donor who received an intestinal transplant.

The chain is built from TRBV7-2 and TRBJ2-2; 9 bases map to TRBD2. This CDR3 is 17 amino acids long. The junction had 6 bases not matched to a gene; V was cut back by 1 base and J by 3 bases. The germline V gene has CDR1 SGHTA and CDR2 FQGNSA. Here the CDR3 reads CASSLGGGAVDTGELFF. The CDR3 DNA is TGTGCCAGCAGCTTAGGCGGGGGGGCAGTGGACACCGGGGAGCTGTTTTTT.

The chain joins TRBV14 to TRBJ1-3, with 11 bases fitting TRBD1. This CDR3 comprises 19 residues. With 2 bases clipped from V and 0 bases from J, the junction kept 9 bases outside the gene matches. Germline values: CDR1 SGHDN, CDR2 FVKESK. This CDR3 is CASSQNYRDRGASGNTIYF. Written as DNA, the CDR3 is TGTGCCAGCAGCCAAAACTACCGGGACAGGGGGGCCTCTGGAAACACCATATATTTT. The full variable domain, in which reference TRBV14 and TRBJ1-3 provide the parts outside the CDR3, is EAGVTQFPSHSVIEKGQTVTLRCDPISGHDNLYWYRRVMGKEIKFLLHFVKESKQDESGMPNNRFLAERTGGTYSTLKVQPAELEDSGVYFCASSQNYRDRGASGNTIYFGEGSWLTVV.

The chain recombines TRBV30 with TRBJ1-2; possible D gene TRBD1, 6 bases. The CDR3 has 16 residues. V lost 0 bases and J lost 2, with 16 bases in between. Per germline, CDR1 GTSNPN and CDR2 SVGIG (reference sequence). The CDR3 is CAWSVGRPGQNYGYTF. CDR3 sequence (DNA): TGTGCCTGGAGTGTAGGGCGGCCGGGACAAAACTATGGCTACACCTTC. The variable domain in full, with the rest retrieved from reference TRBV30 and TRBJ1-2, is SQTIHQWPATLVQPVGSPLSLECTVEGTSNPNLYWYRQAAGRGLQLLFYSVGIGQISSEVPQNLSASRPQDRQFILSSKKLLLSDSGFYLCAWSVGRPGQNYGYTFGSGTRLTVV.

This sequence joins TRBV27 and TRBJ2-5; D possibly corresponds to TRBD1 (5 bases). The tail of the sequence fits TRBJ2-7 better, so the J call may be wrong. CDR1 is MNHEY, CDR2 SMNVEV, per germline (reference sequence). CDR3 length: 14 amino acids. This chain's CDR3 is CASSLNPTGYEQYF. CDR3 in DNA: TGTGCCAGCAGTTTAAACCCCACAGGATACGAGCAGTACTTC.

This rearrangement joins TRBV7-6 to TRBJ2-3; TRBD1 matches 8 bases. The CDR3 has 14 amino acids. The J segment lost 4 bases and the V segment lost 5 bases, leaving 5 bases of the junction unmatched. Germline V gene lookup returns CDR1 SGHVS and CDR2 FNYEAQ. The CDR3 DNA sequence: TGTGCCAGCAGCCTAGACAGGGGCGCAGATACGCAGTATTTT. Its protein is CASSLDRGADTQYF. The entire variable domain, with the rest obtained from reference TRBV7-6 and TRBJ2-3, is as follows: GAGVSQSPRYKVTKRGQDVALRCDPISGHVSLYWYRQALGQGPEFLTYFNYEAQQDKSGLPNDRFSAERPEGSISTLTIQRTEQRDSAMYRCASSLDRGADTQYFGPGTRLTVL.

The CDR3, as DNA: TGTGCCAGCAGTGAAGCTTCCGGGAGTAATAATTCACCCCTCCACTTT. Translated, it gives CASSEASGSNNSPLHF. The chain combines TRBV2 with TRBJ1-6; D ambiguous. V gave up 0 bases and J gave up 5 bases, with 11 bases separating them. The CDR3 runs 16 residues. Germline CDR1 is SNHLY and CDR2 is FYNNEI.

V is TRBV4-3 and J is TRBJ1-2; 9 nucleotides line up with TRBD1. V gave up 0 bases and J gave up 3 bases; unmatched junction bases: 2. The CDR3 is 15 amino acids. Germline-derived CDR1 and CDR2 are LGHNA and YSLEER. DNA of the CDR3: TGCGCCAGCAGCCAAGATTGGGACAGGGACTATGGCTACACCTTC. Protein sequence: CASSQDWDRDYGYTF.

The chain is built from TRBV19 and TRBJ2-7; possible D gene TRBD2, 6 bases. This CDR3 is built from 15 residues. Germline assignment: CDR1 LNHDA and CDR2 SQIVND (reference sequence). With 8 bases removed from V and 6 bases from J, the gap between germline ends came to 23 bases. The CDR3 spells CASSGRDGLRGEQYF. Here the CDR3 DNA reads TGTGCCAGTTCCGGACGGGACGGGTTGCGGGGCGAGCAGTACTTC.

This chain links TRBV7-9 with TRBJ2-2; TRBD1 matches at 9 bases. V lost 5 bases to trimming and J lost 4 bases; unmatched junction nucleotides: 14. Germline CDR1 reads SEHNR; CDR2 reads FQNEAQ (reference sequence). This CDR3 contains 18 residues. The DNA for the CDR3 is TGTGCCAGCAGCCCGATGGACAGGGGCCCTCCGGGCACCGGGGAGCTGTTTTTT. It codes for CASSPMDRGPPGTGELFF.

The V and J genes are TRBV19 and TRBJ1-1; 9 bases are a match to TRBD1. From germline, CDR1 is LNHDA and CDR2 SQIVND (reference sequence). J gave up 3 bases and V 5 bases, and 4 bases lay outside the gene matches. The CDR3 covers 14 residues. CDR3 bases: TGTGCCAGTAGTGACAGGGGGTTAGACACTGAAGCTTTCTTT. Encoded protein: CASSDRGLDTEAFF.

The V and J genes are TRBV5-6 and TRBJ2-1; 7 nucleotides match TRBD1. Germline CDR1 and CDR2: SGHDT and YYEEEE. With 4 bases clipped from V and 7 bases from J, the junction kept 14 bases outside the gene matches. The CDR3 consists of 16 residues. This CDR3 is CASSAGTVDPLNEQFF. The DNA for the CDR3 is TGTGCCAGCAGCGCCGGGACAGTCGATCCCCTTAATGAGCAGTTCTTC.

The CDR3 nucleotides read TGTGCCAGCAGCTTACTGCCCGATAACTACACCTTC. Amino acids: CASSLLPDNYTF. The gene calls are TRBV5-5 and TRBJ1-2; no clear D. Trimming stripped 2 bases from V and 10 bases from J, with 12 bases between. The CDR3 sequence is 12 residues long. Germline V gene data show CDR1 as SGHKS and CDR2 as YYEKEE (reference sequence). Filled out from reference TRBV5-5 and TRBJ1-2, the complete variable domain reads DAGVTQSPTHLIKTRGQQVTLRCSPISGHKSVSWYQQVLGQGPQFIFQYYEKEERGRGNFPDRFSARQFPNYSSELNVNALLLGDSALYLCASSLLPDNYTFGSGTRLTVV.

This clone was found once. This sequence joins TRBV7-8 and TRBJ1-1; possible D gene TRBD1, 6 bases. Trimming took off 3 bases at V and 1 base at J, with 24 bases between the two ends. The CDR3 spans 19 residues. Looked up from germline, CDR1 is SGHVS and CDR2 is FQNEAQ. The CDR3 DNA follows: TGTGCCAGCAGCTTCTCCTTCGGGGGGCCGTCGTCAGAGAACACTGAAGCTTTCTTT. The encoded protein is CASSFSFGGPSSENTEAFF. Filled out from reference TRBV7-8 and TRBJ1-1, the complete variable domain reads GAGVSQSPRYKVAKRGQDVALRCDPISGHVSLFWYQQALGQGPEFLTYFQNEAQLDKSGLPSDRFFAERPEGSVSTLKIQRTQQEDSAVYLCASSFSFGGPSSENTEAFFGQGTRLTVV.

The CDR3 here is CATQGGMNTEAFF. The CDR3 DNA sequence: TGTGCCACCCAGGGAGGGATGAACACTGAAGCTTTCTTT. The chain carries TRBV27 and TRBJ1-1; TRBD1 is a possible D gene (5 bases). Germline CDR1 MNHEY, CDR2 SMNVEV (reference sequence). CDR3 size: 13 residues. Trimming left V 10 bases short and J 0 bases short, with 12 bases between.

This chain connects TRBV4-3 to TRBJ2-5; D perhaps matches TRBD1 (6 bases). Germline CDR1 and CDR2: LGHNA and YSLEER. The CDR3 is 17 residues long. The V end was cut by 3 bases, the J end by 2 bases, with 19 bases between. In DNA, the CDR3 is TGCGCCAGCAGCCAGGGGGCCGGGACACCTATACAAGAGACCCAGTACTTC. It encodes CASSQGAGTPIQETQYF.

The genes are TRBV30 and TRBJ2-1; unclear D gene. V gave up 7 bases and J gave up 5 bases, with 6 bases separating them. Germline CDR1 is GTSNPN and CDR2 is SVGIG (reference sequence). The CDR3 extends over 10 amino acids. The CDR3 DNA reads as TGTGCCTTCTACCACAATGAGCAGTTCTTC. Amino acid sequence: CAFYHNEQFF.

V and J are TRBV7-9 and TRBJ2-7, with D unclear. Trimming left V 1 base short and J 5 bases short, with 6 bases between. Germline values: CDR1 SEHNR, CDR2 FQNEAQ (reference sequence). The CDR3 is 12 amino acids. The CDR3 DNA is TGTGCCAGCAGCTTAGGAAGCGACGAGCAGTACTTC. Translated: CASSLGSDEQYF.

The chain has TRBV11-3 and TRBJ1-1; no clear D gene. Germline CDR1 and CDR2: SGHNT and YENEEA. The CDR3 spans 15 residues. The V and J ends lost 2 bases and 2 bases respectively, with 12 bases between them. CDR3 sequence (DNA): TGTGCCAGCAGCTTATCCAGTCACCTTAACACTGAAGCTTTCTTT. Encoded protein: CASSLSSHLNTEAFF.

This chain links TRBV4-3 with TRBJ2-3, with D perhaps matching TRBD2 (5 bases). Trimming stripped 5 bases from V and 4 bases from J, with 13 bases between. The CDR3 length is 14 residues. From germline, CDR1 is LGHNA and CDR2 YSLEER. The CDR3 sequence is CASSYDGIPDTQYF. CDR3 bases: TGCGCCAGCAGCTACGACGGGATTCCAGATACGCAGTATTTT.